The 29 T cell receptor beta chains reported below all come from one sample, sequenced in a study of shared clonotypes between healthy human individuals. The table came from immunoSEQ multiplex PCR; TCRdb's copy has only in-frame clones and leaves some out. The table has fewer than 400,000 clones, approximately 79% seen once; the top ten hold approximately 10%. What was sequenced was memory CD4+ T cells sorted from blood. As for subset: CD45RA-negative fraction. All receptors come from a man between 25 and 39 years old in good health.

CDR3 protein: CASSTQAGAVDTQYF. In nucleotides, the CDR3 is TGTGCCAGCAGCACCCAAGCGGGAGCGGTAGATACGCAGTATTTT. The chain carries TRBV11-2 and TRBJ2-3, with 8 bases lining up with TRBD2. The length of the CDR3 is 15 residues. Unmatched junction bases numbered 9, after V lost 5 bases and J lost 5 bases. Looked up from germline, CDR1 is SGHAT and CDR2 is FQNNGV.

This rearrangement joins TRBV2 to TRBJ1-2; D might be TRBD1 (5 bases). V lost 3 bases and J lost 7, with 6 bases in between. The germline gives CDR1 SNHLY, CDR2 FYNNEI. The CDR3 loop spans 11 amino acids. The CDR3 protein is CASSDRGGYTF. In nucleotides, the CDR3 is TGTGCCAGCAGTGATAGGGGTGGCTACACCTTC.

This chain links TRBV10-3 with TRBJ2-2; no clear D. Germline CDR1 is ENHRY and CDR2 is SYGVKD. This CDR3 region has 13 residues. Trimming shortened V by 6 bases and J by 1 base, and 6 bases separated the two germline ends. CDR3 sequence: CAIRQRNTGELFF. CDR3 nucleotide sequence: TGTGCCATCAGACAGAGGAACACCGGGGAGCTGTTTTTT.

V is TRBV15 and J is TRBJ2-1; TRBD2 matches 10 bases. Germline V CDR1 and CDR2: LNHNV, YYDKDF (reference sequence). The CDR3 is made up of 15 amino acids. V lost 5 bases to trimming and J lost 6 bases; unmatched junction nucleotides: 7. CDR3 loop: CATSWPSGSGNEQFF. For the CDR3, the DNA is TGTGCCACCAGCTGGCCTAGCGGGAGTGGCAATGAGCAGTTCTTC.

This clone was recorded at least ten times. The chain has TRBV5-4 and TRBJ2-3, with no clear D. V shed 1 base and J shed 3 bases, with 6 bases lying between them. This CDR3 has 13 amino acids. CDR1 is SGHNT and CDR2 is YYREEE in the germline V gene (reference sequence). The CDR3 here is CASSLLTTDTQYF. DNA of the CDR3: TGTGCCAGCAGCTTGTTGACGACAGATACGCAGTATTTT. The full variable domain, rest sourced from reference TRBV5-4 and TRBJ2-3, is ETGVTQSPTHLIKTRGQQVTLRCSSQSGHNTVSWYQQALGQGPQFIFQYYREEENGRGNFPPRFSGLQFPNYSSELNVNALELDDSALYLCASSLLTTDTQYFGPGTRLTVL.

Turning to this clone: This may be a read error, as it is one base from a much larger clone. This chain joins TRBV20-1 and TRBJ2-3; D not certain. This CDR3 is 11 amino acids long. Looked up from germline, CDR1 is DFQATT and CDR2 is SNEGSKA (reference sequence). With 1 base removed from V and 3 bases from J, the gap between germline ends came to 2 bases. Here the CDR3 reads CSARGTDTQYF. As DNA, the CDR3 is TGCAGTGCTAGAGGGACAGATACGCAGTATTTT.

This clone occurred a few times. V is TRBV11-2 and J is TRBJ2-3; no definite D call. CDR3 length: 12 residues. Germline CDR1 reads SGHAT; CDR2 reads FQNNGV. The germline V and J ends were trimmed by 4 bases and 3 bases, with 5 bases remaining between them. DNA for the CDR3: TGTGCCAGCAGCTCCAATACAGATACGCAGTATTTT. Amino acid sequence: CASSSNTDTQYF.

The chain links TRBV6-6 to TRBJ2-7; perhaps TRBD2 as D (6 bases). Germline CDR1 and CDR2: MNHNY and SVGAGI (reference sequence). V was pared by 8 bases and J by 4 bases, with 15 bases between. This CDR3 contains 13 residues. In DNA form, the CDR3 reads TGTGCCAGCGCCAAACGAAGCGGGTACGAGCAGTACTTC. Amino acids: CASAKRSGYEQYF.

The rearrangement links TRBV5-1 to TRBJ2-7; 8 nucleotides agree with TRBD2. Germline V lookup: CDR1 SGHRS, CDR2 YFSETQ. The CDR3 loop spans 14 amino acids. Unmatched junction bases numbered 2, after V lost 0 bases and J lost 3 bases. CDR3 nucleotide sequence: TGCGCCAGCAGCTTGGCAGGGACTAGCTACGAGCAGTACTTC. Translating gives CASSLAGTSYEQYF.

The chain has TRBV18 and TRBJ1-1; D not certain. V shed 4 bases and J shed 0 bases, with 6 bases lying between them. In germline, CDR1 is KGHSH, CDR2 LQKENI. The CDR3 consists of 13 residues. The CDR3 DNA sequence: TGTGCCAGCTCACGATTGGTGAACACTGAAGCTTTCTTT. Its protein is CASSRLVNTEAFF.

The rearrangement uses TRBV9 and TRBJ1-5, with a weak D call TRBD1 (5 bases). Trimming stripped 6 bases from V and 5 bases from J, with 12 bases between. The CDR3 has 13 residues. Germline assignment: CDR1 SGDLS and CDR2 YYNGEE. The CDR3 reads CASNLGGDQPQHF. Here the CDR3 DNA reads TGTGCCAGCAACCTTGGGGGGGATCAGCCCCAGCATTTT.

V usage is TRBV15 and J usage is TRBJ1-5; 8 positions match TRBD1. The CDR3 extends over 17 amino acids. Trimming took 0 bases from V and 5 from J; bases not matched to a gene: 9. Germline V gene lookup returns CDR1 LNHNV and CDR2 YYDKDF (reference sequence). The CDR3 DNA sequence: TGTGCCACCAGCAGAGATCGAACCGGGACAGGAGATCAGCCCCAGCATTTT. It translates to CATSRDRTGTGDQPQHF.

J is TRBJ2-5 and V is TRBV4-3; D not certain. Germline lookup yields CDR1 LGHNA and CDR2 YSLEER. Trimming removed 2 bases at V and 2 bases at J, with 12 bases between. CDR3 length: 15 residues. The CDR3 coding sequence is TGCGCCAGCAGCCAAAGGCATCGAACACAAGAGACCCAGTACTTC. This sequence encodes CASSQRHRTQETQYF.

V and J are TRBV9 and TRBJ2-7, with 7 bases lining up with TRBD1. The CDR3 loop spans 15 amino acids. The V segment lost 2 bases and the J segment 1 base; nucleotides outside the gene matches: 6. Per the germline V gene, CDR1 is SGDLS and CDR2 is YYNGEE. CDR3 DNA: TGTGCCAGCAGCGTCTCCGGGACAGAATCCTACGAGCAGTACTTC. Translation gives CASSVSGTESYEQYF.

This clone has a count of ten or more. The chain links TRBV18 to TRBJ2-3; the match to TRBD2 covers 12 bases. The trim removed 1 base at V and 6 bases at J, leaving 8 bases unmatched. Germline values: CDR1 KGHSH, CDR2 LQKENI. This CDR3 comprises 17 residues. CDR3 amino acids: CASSPLQTSGRLDTQYF. In DNA form, the CDR3 reads TGTGCCAGCTCACCACTACAGACTAGCGGGAGATTGGATACGCAGTATTTT.

This clone occurred a few times. At one of its ends the junction is not consistent with the germline gene, which may arise from a read error. The rearrangement uses TRBV29-1 and TRBJ1-4, with D unresolved. This CDR3 has 13 amino acids. CDR1 and CDR2 (germline): SQVTM, ANQGSEA. CDR3 loop: CSVEFRINGKLFF. In DNA form, the CDR3 reads TGCAGCGTTGAATTCCGTATTAATGGAAAACTGTTTTTT.

This chain joins TRBV5-6 and TRBJ1-1; no definite D call. The germline V gene has CDR1 SGHDT and CDR2 YYEEEE. V was trimmed by 2 bases and J by 3 bases, leaving 11 bases between them. CDR3 size: 14 residues. The CDR3 DNA sequence: TGTGCCAGCAGCTTAGGTATAGGTTACACTGAAGCTTTCTTT. It codes for CASSLGIGYTEAFF.

J is TRBJ1-2 and V is TRBV10-3; TRBD1 matches 7 bases. V trimming: 10 bases; J trimming: 5 bases; junction bases outside the gene matches: 13. Germline loops: CDR1 ENHRY, CDR2 SYGVKD. This CDR3 is built from 14 residues. CDR3 protein: CATQGTGEGYGYTF. The CDR3 coding sequence is TGTGCCACTCAAGGAACAGGGGAAGGGTATGGCTACACCTTC.

This chain connects TRBV18 to TRBJ2-7, with TRBD2 identical over 8 bases. With V trimmed by 0 bases and J by 7 bases, 14 bases remained unmatched. From germline, CDR1 is KGHSH and CDR2 LQKENI. This CDR3 has 17 residues. CDR3 bases: TGTGCCAGCTCACCACCGGGAATCATCGGGGGGGCGCGTGAGCAGTACTTC. Amino acids: CASSPPGIIGGAREQYF.

V is TRBV30 and J is TRBJ1-2; D might be TRBD1 (6 bases). The CDR3 totals 14 residues. Trimming cost V 3 bases and J 2 bases, with 13 bases left between them. In germline, CDR1 is GTSNPN, CDR2 SVGIG (reference sequence). DNA for the CDR3: TGTGCCTGGAGCATTTGGGGGGCGAACTATGGCTACACCTTC. Its protein product is CAWSIWGANYGYTF.

The J gene is TRBJ2-5, the V gene TRBV7-6, with 8 nucleotides matching TRBD1. From germline, CDR1 is SGHVS and CDR2 FNYEAQ. V shed 5 bases, J shed 2 bases, and the junction held 7 bases outside the gene matches. The CDR3 totals 15 residues. The CDR3 sequence is CASSHWTGQQETQYF. The DNA of the CDR3 is TGTGCCAGCAGCCATTGGACAGGGCAACAAGAGACCCAGTACTTC.

V and J are TRBV5-1 and TRBJ1-2; D is possibly TRBD1 (6 bases). In germline, CDR1 is SGHRS, CDR2 YFSETQ. CDR3 length equals 15 residues. V lost 0 bases to trimming and J lost 2 bases, with 11 bases between them. CDR3 sequence reads: CASSLAAGANYGYTF. The CDR3 DNA is TGCGCCAGCAGCTTGGCCGCAGGGGCGAACTATGGCTACACCTTC.

J is TRBJ1-1 and V is TRBV7-8, with 8 bases that match TRBD1. Germline-derived CDR1 and CDR2 are SGHVS and FQNEAQ. The trim removed 5 bases at V and 3 bases at J, leaving 11 bases unmatched. This CDR3 has 16 residues. In DNA form, the CDR3 reads TGTGCCAGCAGCCCTCGTAACAGGGGGGCTGACACTGAAGCTTTCTTT. It translates to CASSPRNRGADTEAFF.

The V and J genes are TRBV7-3 and TRBJ1-1; D is undetermined. This CDR3 spans 13 amino acids. Trimming removed 5 bases at V and 1 base at J, with 8 bases between. Looked up from germline, CDR1 is SGHTA and CDR2 is FQGTGA. The CDR3 loop is CASSLWGNTEAFF. The CDR3 DNA follows: TGTGCCAGCAGCCTATGGGGGAACACTGAAGCTTTCTTT.

The chain uses TRBV18 and TRBJ2-1, with 12 bases fitting TRBD2. Germline trimming cut 1 base from V and 6 bases from J; bases unmatched to any gene: 1. Germline CDR1 reads KGHSH; CDR2 reads LQKENI. The CDR3 has 15 residues. The CDR3, as DNA: TGTGCCAGCTCACCACGGACTAGCGGGACCAATGAGCAGTTCTTC. This encodes CASSPRTSGTNEQFF.

This clone came up a few times. The V and J genes are TRBV5-6 and TRBJ2-7; D is possibly TRBD1 (7 bases). The CDR3 extends over 13 amino acids. V was clipped by 5 bases and J by 6 bases, with 15 bases between them. Germline-derived CDR1 and CDR2 are SGHDT and YYEEEE. In DNA, the CDR3 is TGTGCCAGCAGTGCGGGACAGTTCCTCGAGCAGTACTTC. It encodes CASSAGQFLEQYF. The variable domain in full, completed from reference TRBV5-6 and TRBJ2-7, reads DAGVTQSPTHLIKTRGQQVTLRCSPKSGHDTVSWYQQALGQGPQFIFQYYEEEERQRGNFPDRFSGHQFPNYSSELNVNALLLGDSALYLCASSAGQFLEQYFGPGTRLTVT.

The V call is TRBV19, the J call TRBJ2-1, with unresolved D. Germline CDR1 LNHDA, CDR2 SQIVND (reference sequence). V lost 6 bases to trimming and J lost 7 bases, with 7 bases between them. CDR3 length: 11 residues. The CDR3 DNA follows: TGTGCCAGTAGCTCGATGAATGAGCAGTTCTTC. Amino acid sequence: CASSSMNEQFF.

This sequence joins TRBV20-1 and TRBJ2-3; D not resolved. Per germline, CDR1 DFQATT and CDR2 SNEGSKA (reference sequence). The germline V and J ends were trimmed by 4 bases and 5 bases, with 7 bases remaining between them. The CDR3 is made up of 11 amino acids. This chain's CDR3 is CSATQQDTQYF. In nucleotides, the CDR3 is TGCAGTGCTACTCAACAAGATACGCAGTATTTT.

The chain joins TRBV19 to TRBJ1-1; maybe TRBD1 (6 bases). CDR1 and CDR2 (germline): LNHDA, SQIVND (reference sequence). V shed 1 base and J shed 5 bases, with 11 bases lying between them. There are 14 residues in the CDR3. The CDR3 here is CASSIVQGKTEAFF. The CDR3 DNA follows: TGTGCCAGTAGTATAGTCCAGGGGAAGACTGAAGCTTTCTTT.